The 26 T cell receptor beta chains presented below share a single source sample, sequenced in a study of cytomegalovirus exposure and HLA in healthy donors. The study ran its PCR with 60 Vbeta and 13 Jbeta primers. Profiled with immunoSEQ multiplex PCR; TCRdb holds only in-frame clones, not every one. The table has about 150,000 clones, roughly 80% seen once; the top ten hold about 3.4%. The sequenced sample was PBMCs. The source of these receptors is a male donor in good health and CMV-seronegative.

The gene calls are TRBV27 and TRBJ2-7, with a weak D call TRBD1 (7 bases). V lost 7 bases and J 3 bases, leaving 31 bases between the germline ends. CDR3 size: 19 residues. CDR1 is MNHEY and CDR2 is SMNVEV in the germline V gene (reference sequence). CDR3 in amino acids: CASNINRGRGTLPFYEQYF. CDR3 in DNA: TGTGCCAGCAATATTAACAGGGGACGTGGGACTCTTCCCTTCTACGAGCAGTACTTC.

This clone occurred a few times. The rearrangement joins TRBV10-3 to TRBJ2-5, with 16 positions matching TRBD2. The CDR3 has 15 residues. Trimming cost V 9 bases and J 3 bases; bases outside gene matches: 4. Germline CDR1 is ENHRY and CDR2 is SYGVKD. DNA of the CDR3: TGTGCCATGTCGGGACTAGCGGGAGGGAAAGAGACCCAGTACTTC. This codes for CAMSGLAGGKETQYF.

This chain uses TRBV15 with TRBJ2-7, with D perhaps matching TRBD2 (5 bases). The germline CDR1 and CDR2 sequences are LNHNV and YYDKDF (reference sequence). The V gene lost 9 bases and the J gene lost 4 bases, with 22 bases spanning the gap. This CDR3 has 15 amino acids. The DNA for the CDR3 is TGTGCCACTATTTGCAAGCAGGAGGCGGCATACGAGCAGTACTTC. This codes for CATICKQEAAYEQYF.

The chain recombines TRBV28 with TRBJ1-1, with D unresolved. Trimming removed 5 bases from V and 4 bases from J, with 14 bases in between. Germline CDR1 MDHEN, CDR2 SYDVKM. The CDR3 loop spans 14 amino acids. CDR3 sequence reads: CASSGSWEGTEAFF. The CDR3 nucleotides are TGTGCCAGCAGTGGCTCGTGGGAGGGCACTGAAGCTTTCTTT.

This chain joins TRBV6-6 and TRBJ2-7; TRBD1 agrees at 7 bases. CDR3 length: 15 amino acids. The V gene end was trimmed by 7 bases and the J gene end by 2 bases; junction bases not matched to a gene: 11. Germline V gives CDR1 MNHNY, CDR2 SVGAGI (reference sequence). CDR3 coding DNA: TGTGCCAGCATTCCCGACTCGGGACAGACCTACGAGCAGTACTTC. It codes for CASIPDSGQTYEQYF.

J is TRBJ2-3 and V is TRBV7-8; no clear D gene. The V gene's germline CDR1 is SGHVS and CDR2 FQNEAQ. This CDR3 has 11 amino acids. V lost 2 bases and J 7 bases, leaving 4 bases between the germline ends. CDR3 loop: CASSLSNTQYF. CDR3 nucleotides: TGTGCCAGCAGCTTATCAAATACGCAGTATTTT.

This clone was counted a single time. The J gene is TRBJ2-1, the V gene TRBV18, with TRBD1 identical over 9 bases. Trimming cost V 0 bases and J 0 bases; bases outside gene matches: 12. The CDR3 is 20 amino acids. Germline V gene data show CDR1 as KGHSH and CDR2 as LQKENI. The CDR3 region has the DNA TGTGCCAGCTCACCACCTCGGTTTGGAACAGGGGGCGTCTCCTACAATGAGCAGTTCTTC. Encoded protein: CASSPPRFGTGGVSYNEQFF.

J is TRBJ2-7 and V is TRBV19; TRBD1 matches at 11 bases. This CDR3 comprises 15 residues. The ends lost 3 bases at V and 5 bases at J; junction bases unmatched: 6. Per germline, CDR1 LNHDA and CDR2 SQIVND (reference sequence). The CDR3 protein is CASSIVGQGADEQYF. In DNA, the CDR3 is TGTGCCAGTAGTATCGTAGGACAGGGGGCGGACGAGCAGTACTTC.

This clone has only one observation. The chain links TRBV7-2 to TRBJ2-2; TRBD2 aligns across 9 bases. The CDR3 covers 15 residues. With 1 base clipped from V and 9 bases from J, the junction kept 6 bases outside the gene matches. Looked up from germline, CDR1 is SGHTA and CDR2 is FQGNSA. The CDR3 spells CASSLEGGRAWELFF. CDR3 bases: TGTGCCAGCAGCTTAGAGGGCGGGAGGGCCTGGGAGCTGTTTTTT.

The chain combines TRBV28 with TRBJ1-4, with D uncertain. CDR1 is MDHEN and CDR2 is SYDVKM in the germline V gene. The CDR3 consists of 14 residues. Trimming took off 6 bases at V and 8 bases at J, with 16 bases between the two ends. The CDR3 loop is CASSQRPGREKLFF. CDR3 nucleotide sequence: TGTGCCAGCAGCCAGCGACCGGGGAGGGAAAAACTGTTTTTT.

V usage is TRBV7-8 and J usage is TRBJ2-5; 9 bases align to TRBD2. Unmatched junction bases numbered 8, after V lost 1 base and J lost 5 bases. Per the germline V gene, CDR1 is SGHVS and CDR2 is FQNEAQ. This CDR3 is 16 amino acids long. The CDR3 protein is CASSLVGGGADETQYF. Here the CDR3 DNA reads TGTGCCAGCAGCTTAGTTGGCGGGGGGGCTGATGAGACCCAGTACTTC.

This chain uses TRBV5-6 with TRBJ2-3; weak D call: TRBD2 (7 bases). The V gene lost 1 base and the J gene lost 5 bases, with 23 bases spanning the gap. This CDR3 has 18 residues. Germline lookup yields CDR1 SGHDT and CDR2 YYEEEE. CDR3 residues: CASSLYSRGPREGDTQYF. The CDR3 region has the DNA TGTGCCAGCAGCTTGTATTCGCGGGGGCCCAGGGAAGGAGATACGCAGTATTTT.

The gene calls are TRBV5-1 and TRBJ2-1, with 9 bases fitting TRBD2. This CDR3 is 18 amino acids long. The V segment lost 0 bases and the J segment 7 bases; nucleotides outside the gene matches: 14. CDR1 is SGHRS, CDR2 YFSETQ, per germline. DNA for the CDR3: TGCGCCAGCAGCTTGGCTCTTAGGCGGGAGGGCCGTATGAATGAGCAGTTCTTC. The encoded protein is CASSLALRREGRMNEQFF.

The chain uses TRBV28 and TRBJ2-5, with no clear D. The DNA end is a closer match to TRBJ2-7, so the J assignment may be wrong. The CDR3 runs to 14 residues. From germline, CDR1 is MDHEN and CDR2 SYDVKM. In nucleotides, the CDR3 is TGTGCCAGCAGCGAAAGGCCGGACGACTACGAGCAGTACTTC. Its protein product is CASSERPDDYEQYF.

This CDR3 is CASSQDGAGRSSYNEQFF. The CDR3 region has the DNA TGCGCCAGCAGCCAAGACGGCGCGGGGAGGAGCTCCTACAATGAGCAGTTCTTC. V gene TRBV4-1 combines with J gene TRBJ2-1, with TRBD2 as a possible D gene (6 bases). In germline, CDR1 is MGHRA, CDR2 YSYEKL. The CDR3 spans 18 residues. Trimming pared 0 bases from V and 0 bases from J, leaving 15 bases between.

V is TRBV10-3 and J is TRBJ1-2; D remains ambiguous. The CDR3 extends over 13 amino acids. Germline assignment: CDR1 ENHRY and CDR2 SYGVKD. V lost 4 bases, J lost 6 bases, and 12 bases lay in between. The DNA of the CDR3 is TGTGCCATCAGTGTAGACCTCCAGGATGGCTACACCTTC. Encoded protein: CAISVDLQDGYTF.

On this clone itself: Germline and junction disagree at one end, which may indicate a read error. This chain connects TRBV27 to TRBJ2-7, with 9 positions matching TRBD1. The germline V gene encodes CDR1 MNHEY and CDR2 SMNVEV (reference sequence). This CDR3 is built from 13 residues. The CDR3 DNA sequence: TGTGCCAGCAGTACGGGACAGGGCTACCAGCAGTACTTC. Its translation is CASSTGQGYQQYF.

The V gene is TRBV28, the J gene TRBJ2-2; 7 nucleotides align to TRBD2. Germline CDR1 reads MDHEN; CDR2 reads SYDVKM. Trimming cost V 1 base and J 4 bases; bases outside gene matches: 6. This CDR3 contains 16 residues. CDR3 region: CASSLFPGGSTGELFF. The CDR3 nucleotides are TGTGCCAGCAGTTTATTTCCGGGAGGAAGCACCGGGGAGCTGTTTTTT.

V gene TRBV14 combines with J gene TRBJ1-4; D gene ambiguous. Trimming removed 2 bases from V and 3 bases from J, with 4 bases in between. The germline CDR1 and CDR2 sequences are SGHDN and FVKESK. This CDR3 region has 13 residues. The DNA for the CDR3 is TGTGCCAGCAGCCAACATTCTAATGAAAAACTGTTTTTT. Residues: CASSQHSNEKLFF.

V is TRBV19 and J is TRBJ1-1; perhaps TRBD1 as D (5 bases). With 4 bases removed from V and 7 bases from J, the gap between germline ends came to 19 bases. The germline gives CDR1 LNHDA, CDR2 SQIVND (reference sequence). The CDR3 is 15 amino acids. The CDR3 DNA reads as TGTGCCAGTAGTACCTCTTTTGTGCGGGACGATGAAGCTTTCTTT. This encodes CASSTSFVRDDEAFF.

Only one count was recorded for this clone. This chain links TRBV9 with TRBJ1-1, with a possible D match to TRBD1 (5 bases). The CDR3 covers 15 residues. Deletions cut 0 bases from V and 1 base from J, with 10 bases between. CDR1 and CDR2 from the germline V gene are SGDLS and YYNGEE. The CDR3 nucleotides are TGTGCCAGCAGCGTAGGGAACAGGCCGAACACTGAAGCTTTCTTT. It codes for CASSVGNRPNTEAFF.

V and J are TRBV28 and TRBJ2-3; 9 positions agree with TRBD1. The CDR3 covers 16 residues. Per the germline V gene, CDR1 is MDHEN and CDR2 is SYDVKM. V gave up 5 bases and J gave up 6 bases; unmatched junction bases: 12. CDR3 sequence: CASSDVDRGPLDTQYF. Here the CDR3 DNA reads TGTGCCAGCAGTGATGTGGACAGGGGCCCCCTGGATACGCAGTATTTT.

This chain links TRBV13 with TRBJ1-1; 8 bases fit TRBD1. Germline assignment: CDR1 PRHDT and CDR2 FYEKMQ (reference sequence). There are 16 residues in the CDR3. The ends lost 4 bases at V and 1 base at J; junction bases unmatched: 8. The CDR3 is CASSSRTGWPNTEAFF. The CDR3 DNA is TGTGCCAGCAGCTCTCGGACAGGGTGGCCGAACACTGAAGCTTTCTTT.

V is TRBV27 and J is TRBJ2-3; 10 positions agree with TRBD2. The CDR3 totals 19 residues. CDR1 and CDR2 (germline): MNHEY, SMNVEV (reference sequence). V was pared by 5 bases and J by 1 base, with 15 bases of the junction left unmatched. This chain's CDR3 is CASSPSSNGTSDGTDTQYF. The CDR3 nucleotides read TGTGCCAGCAGTCCCTCGAGTAACGGGACTAGCGATGGCACAGATACGCAGTATTTT.

The rearrangement links TRBV19 to TRBJ2-7; D is possibly TRBD1 (5 bases). The V end lost 3 bases, the J end lost 6 bases, and 15 bases lay between the germline ends. The germline V gene encodes CDR1 LNHDA and CDR2 SQIVND (reference sequence). The CDR3 spans 14 residues. The chain's CDR3 is CASSITDRFGEQYF. The DNA of the CDR3 is TGTGCCAGTAGTATTACAGACAGATTCGGCGAGCAGTACTTC.

This clone has only one observation. The chain joins TRBV5-1 to TRBJ1-2; D remains unclear. This CDR3 has 14 amino acids. V was pared by 3 bases and J by 0 bases, with 9 bases between. The germline V gene encodes CDR1 SGHRS and CDR2 YFSETQ. This CDR3 is CASSSLGTNYGYTF. The CDR3 nucleotides are TGCGCCAGCAGCTCGCTCGGGACTAACTATGGCTACACCTTC.